This paragraph reports one TCR beta chain. Its target is not known. Treatment was busulfan-fludarabine conditioning, a marrow graft, and cyclophosphamide on days +3 and +4. This entry comes from a study of T cells after posttransplantation cyclophosphamide. Study observations and caveats: Blood and skin or GI T cell repertoires showed limited TRB overlap.

The CDR3 spans 11 residues. V shed 6 bases, J shed 5 bases, and the junction held 0 bases outside the gene matches. Germline CDR1 is DFQATT and CDR2 is SNEGSKA (reference sequence). Profiled with immunoSEQ multiplex PCR; TCRdb holds only in-frame clones, not every one. The sample lists 35,000 to 40,000 clones, around 80% occurring once. Sequencing used CD4+ T cells sorted from blood, obtained 1,700 to 2,000 days after a stem cell transplant with posttransplant cyclophosphamide. The chain is built from TRBV20-1 and TRBJ2-7; 11 bases are a match to TRBD1. The TCR sequence derives from a female patient between 40 and 55 years old who received an allogeneic stem cell transplant from a related donor, was CMV-positive, and had no GVHD. These T cells may partly come from the graft donor. The CDR3 DNA sequence: TGCAGTGCGGACAGGGGGCACGAGCAGTACTTC. Amino acid sequence: CSADRGHEQYF.